The entry below describes one T cell receptor (beta chain). This entry is derived from a study of technical replicates of blood from a handful of donors. Using immunoSEQ multiplex PCR, the repertoire was profiled, and TCRdb retains in-frame clones only, with some absent. The data contain 70,000 or so clones, about 90% of them singletons. Material: T cells isolated from PBMCs. The TCR sequence derives from a human donor in good health.

The CDR3 sequence: CASGRTGGSDGYTF. In DNA, the CDR3 is TGTGCCAGCGGAAGGACAGGGGGTTCCGATGGCTACACCTTC. V is TRBV7-9 and J is TRBJ1-2; TRBD1 matches 10 bases. Trimming removed 8 bases from V and 6 bases from J; junction bases left unmatched: 9. The V gene's germline CDR1 is SEHNR and CDR2 FQNEAQ (reference sequence). The CDR3 has 14 amino acids.